This T cell receptor (beta chain) was sequenced in a study of cytomegalovirus exposure and HLA in healthy donors. V dropped 4 bases and J dropped 6; count of bases not matched to a gene: 9. Germline V CDR1 and CDR2: SGHTA, FQGNSA. The CDR3 length is 15 residues. The PCR had 60 Vbeta and 13 Jbeta primers. Generated by immunoSEQ multiplex PCR, the TCRdb table keeps only in-frame clones and is missing some. The sample consists of over 130,000 clones, about 61% of them appearing once. The sequencing sample was made of PBMCs. This chain connects TRBV7-2 to TRBJ1-1; TRBD1 matches at 9 bases. This TCR derives from a male donor in good health and CMV-seronegative. The CDR3 sequence: CASSSGGQGFPEAFF. The CDR3 DNA is TGTGCCAGCAGCTCGGGGGGACAGGGATTCCCTGAAGCTTTCTTT.